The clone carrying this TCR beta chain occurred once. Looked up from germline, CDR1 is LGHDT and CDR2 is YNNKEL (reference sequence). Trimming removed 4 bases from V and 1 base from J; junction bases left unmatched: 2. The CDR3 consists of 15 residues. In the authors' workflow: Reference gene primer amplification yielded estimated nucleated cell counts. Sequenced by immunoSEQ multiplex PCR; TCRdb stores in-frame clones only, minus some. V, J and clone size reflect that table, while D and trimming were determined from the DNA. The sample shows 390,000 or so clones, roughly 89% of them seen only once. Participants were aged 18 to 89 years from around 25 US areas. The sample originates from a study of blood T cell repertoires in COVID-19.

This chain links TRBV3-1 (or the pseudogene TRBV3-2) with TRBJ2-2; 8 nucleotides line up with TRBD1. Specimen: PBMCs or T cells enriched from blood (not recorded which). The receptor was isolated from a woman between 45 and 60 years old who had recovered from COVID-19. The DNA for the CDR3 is TGTGCCAGCAGCCCTGGGACAGGGAACACCGGGGAGCTGTTTTTT. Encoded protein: CASSPGTGNTGELFF.